This TCR beta chain was identified during a study of shared clonotypes between healthy human individuals. Study-wide background: Researchers assigned three CD4 naive, three CD4 memory, two CD8 naive and one CD8 memory plate to each donor.

Terminally differentiated effector memory CD45RA+ cells were excluded from the naive CD8 cells, which were CD45RO-negative and positively selected for CCR7. Approximately 210 ng DNA, tens of thousands of T cell genomes, went into each sorted-subset replicate PCR. Some clones are missing from TCRdb's copy, which holds only in-frame ones; the method was immunoSEQ multiplex PCR. The data show millions of clones, approximately 94% seen once. Comment on this clone: Its antigen is not known.

The CDR3 runs 12 residues. V was shortened by 7 bases and J by 4 bases, with 10 bases between the two germline ends. Germline V gene sequence: CDR1 LNHDA, CDR2 SQIVND (reference sequence). Study-wide points: Generally, estimated richness proved larger in naive subsets than it did in memory subsets. In having few donors, the study represented limited genetic and exposure-history diversity.

The receptor was isolated from a man aged 18 to 35 in good health. The sample taken for sequencing was naive CD8+ T cells sorted from blood. The rearrangement uses TRBV19 and TRBJ1-1; D is uncertain. As DNA, the CDR3 is TGTGCCAGTATTTCTTTCGGCACTGAAGCTTTCTTT. Protein sequence: CASISFGTEAFF.